The 10 T cell receptor beta chains below were found in one sample sequenced in a study of CD8 T cells in ankylosing spondylitis. TCRdb recomputed calls from the 5' RACE reads with MiXCR, one row per CDR3 protein. The data show roughly 230,000 distinct CDR3 sequences, with 18% seen just once and less than 35% held by the top ten. Sequences were obtained from blood, either unsorted or a sorted T cell fraction (not recorded which). Source of these receptors: a male donor with ankylosing spondylitis or in good health (not recorded which).

This clonotype has just a few counts. The chain has TRBV4-1 and TRBJ2-7; TRBD1 agrees at 11 bases. CDR3 length equals 17 residues. The J segment lost 3 bases and the V segment lost 0 bases, leaving 7 bases of the junction unmatched. In germline, CDR1 is MGHRA, CDR2 YSYEKL. This CDR3 is CASSQEGGTGGGYEQYF. The CDR3 DNA is TGCGCCAGCAGCCAAGAAGGCGGGACAGGGGGAGGCTACGAGCAGTACTTC.

This clonotype was counted a few times. This chain links TRBV27 with TRBJ2-7; 10 positions agree with TRBD1. The CDR3 sequence is 15 residues long. CDR1 and CDR2 (germline): MNHEY, SMNVEV (reference sequence). The V and J ends lost 5 bases and 4 bases, in that order; junction bases with no gene match: 8. CDR3 coding DNA: TGTGCCAGCAGTATGGGGACAGGGGAGCCATACGAGCAGTACTTC. It codes for CASSMGTGEPYEQYF.

J is TRBJ2-3 and V is TRBV7-9; D gene uncertain. V dropped 0 bases and J dropped 8 bases, with 9 bases sitting between them. The germline V gene has CDR1 SEHNR and CDR2 FQNEAQ (reference sequence). This CDR3 spans 13 amino acids. CDR3 sequence (DNA): TGTGCCAGCAGCTTAGCGGCGCTTCCTACGCAGTATTTT. Protein: CASSLAALPTQYF.

The table lists this clonotype with a count of one. This chain joins TRBV5-6 and TRBJ2-5, with TRBD2 matching 11 bases. Germline V gene sequence: CDR1 SGHDT, CDR2 YYEEEE. This CDR3 is 16 amino acids long. The ends lost 3 bases at V and 7 bases at J; junction bases unmatched: 11. CDR3 sequence reads: CASSSGTSGATGTQYF. The CDR3 nucleotides are TGTGCCAGCAGCTCCGGGACTAGCGGTGCGACGGGGACCCAGTACTTC.

This clonotype was observed a few times. The rearrangement links TRBV7-9 to TRBJ1-2; no clear D. Germline CDR1 is SEHNR and CDR2 is FQNEAQ (reference sequence). V lost 1 base to trimming and J lost 0 bases, with 12 bases between them. This CDR3 is built from 16 residues. The CDR3 region is CASSLEEDGSNYGYTF. CDR3 in DNA: TGTGCCAGCAGCTTAGAAGAGGACGGTTCTAACTATGGCTACACCTTC.

This clonotype was seen a few times. The rearrangement uses TRBV19 and TRBJ2-1; D is uncertain. This CDR3 is 16 amino acids long. V dropped 4 bases and J dropped 0 bases, with 13 bases sitting between them. Germline-derived CDR1 and CDR2 are LNHDA and SQIVND (reference sequence). CDR3 amino acids: CASSTLPANSYNEQFF. CDR3 coding DNA: TGTGCCAGTAGTACCCTCCCTGCGAACTCCTACAATGAGCAGTTCTTC.

This clonotype has a handful of counts. This chain joins TRBV21-1 and TRBJ2-1; no check of the table's D call, TRBD2, against the DNA was made. TRBV21-1 is noted as a pseudogene. The CDR3 is 20 residues long. DNA of the CDR3: TGTGCCAGCAGCAAACTGGCCCTCGAGGACGGCCACCCGGTGTACAATGAGCAGTTCTTC. This translates into CASSKLALEDGHPVYNEQFF.

This clonotype was observed a handful of times. The CDR3 here is CATSDQVGEQFF. The CDR3 DNA follows: TGTGCCACCAGTGATCAGGTCGGTGAGCAGTTCTTC. The chain has TRBV24-1 and TRBJ2-1; D is uncertain. This CDR3 contains 12 residues. V gave up 3 bases and J gave up 9 bases, with 8 bases separating them. The germline gives CDR1 KGHDR, CDR2 SFDVKD.

This clonotype was seen only a few times. The chain employs TRBV3-1 and TRBJ2-3, with TRBD1 matching over 7 bases. V lost 1 base to trimming and J lost 5 bases; unmatched junction nucleotides: 9. The CDR3 runs to 16 residues. The V gene's germline CDR1 is LGHDT and CDR2 YNNKEL (reference sequence). The CDR3 loop is CASSQVQGPNEDTQYF. The CDR3 bases are TGTGCCAGCAGCCAAGTACAGGGGCCTAACGAAGATACGCAGTATTTT.

The chain recombines TRBV11-2 with TRBJ2-5; unclear D gene. V lost 4 bases, J lost 5 bases, and 8 bases lay in between. CDR3 size: 12 residues. Germline V gene data show CDR1 as SGHAT and CDR2 as FQNNGV. CDR3 bases: TGTGCCAGCAGCTCAAGTGGGGAGACCCAGTACTTC. It is translated as CASSSSGETQYF.